The rows below give T cell receptor beta chains drawn from one sample of a study of radiotherapy plus CTLA-4 blockade in lung cancer. Assay used: immunoSEQ multiplex PCR; TCRdb lists only in-frame clones, some missing. The sample records some 64,000 clones, approximately 76% being singletons. Source: peripheral blood, taken from a patient treated with radiotherapy plus ipilimumab. These receptors all stem from a human donor with non-small cell lung cancer whose response to radiotherapy plus ipilimumab could not be evaluated. Some clones in this sample may be carry-over from other donors' samples. Each CDR3 is given with its conserved first and last residue. A D gene is named only where the DNA matches it firmly. The size of a clone is reported for some rows only, either as once, few or many, or as a class for expanded clones.

v_call	clone_size	d_call	j_call	cdr3_aa	cdr3_nt
TRBV19	.	.	TRBJ2-7	CATRPPGNEQYF	TGTGCCACTCGCCCCCCCGGGAACGAGCAGTACTTC
TRBV4-2	.	TRBD2	TRBJ2-2	CASTRSLGGANTGELFF	TGTGCCAGCACCCGAAGTCTTGGGGGGGCGAACACCGGGGAGCTGTTTTTT
TRBV4-1	.	TRBD2	TRBJ2-2	CASSRTGGMTGELFF	TGCGCCAGCAGCCGAACGGGGGGGATGACCGGGGAGCTGTTTTTT
TRBV19	few	.	TRBJ1-1	CASKLRGGNTEAFF	TGTGCCAGTAAACTACGAGGCGGGAACACTGAAGCTTTCTTT
TRBV7-2	few	TRBD2	TRBJ2-3	CASSYLSGGSGDTQYF	TGTGCCAGCAGCTACCTAAGCGGGGGAAGTGGAGATACGCAGTATTTT
TRBV4-1	.	TRBD1	TRBJ1-5	CASSQSQGRVLSNQPQHF	TGCGCCAGCAGCCAATCACAGGGGAGAGTCCTGAGCAATCAGCCCCAGCATTTT
TRBV7-6	.	TRBD1	TRBJ1-5	CASSPSPGTANHQPQHF	TGTGCCAGCAGTCCCTCACCCGGGACAGCAAACCATCAGCCCCAGCATTTT
TRBV7-6	.	TRBD2	TRBJ2-5	CASSRGGGGTEETQYF	TGTGCCAGCAGCCGTGGGGGCGGGGGGACGGAAGAGACCCAGTACTTC
TRBV2	.	TRBD1	TRBJ1-2	CASSEGGGGYGYTF	TGTGCCAGCAGTGAAGGAGGGGGCGGCTATGGCTACACCTTC
TRBV28	.	TRBD1	TRBJ1-1	CASSQLGTDTEAFF	TGTGCCAGCAGCCAACTCGGGACAGACACTGAAGCTTTCTTT
TRBV7-9	.	.	TRBJ1-4	CASSGTGLKLFF	TGTGCCAGCAGCGGTACAGGGTTAAAACTGTTTTTT
TRBV7-9	.	.	TRBJ1-4	CASSPRSATNEKLFF	TGTGCCAGCAGCCCCAGAAGTGCAACTAATGAAAAACTGTTTTTT
TRBV6-5	.	TRBD1	TRBJ2-1	CASSWTGYNEQFF	TGTGCCAGCAGTTGGACAGGATACAATGAGCAGTTCTTC
TRBV7-2	.	TRBD1	TRBJ2-7	CASSPRTGGPYEQYF	TGTGCCAGCAGCCCACGGACAGGGGGCCCCTACGAGCAGTACTTC